The clone carrying this TCR beta chain was observed many times. The ends lost 5 bases at V and 7 bases at J; junction bases unmatched: 7. The CDR3 loop spans 15 amino acids. Germline loops: CDR1 MDHEN, CDR2 SYDVKM. This sample was taken from a study of T cells in Graves' hyperthyroidism and ophthalmopathy. Turning to the study itself: Pretreatment peripheral blood was obtained at initial diagnosis.

RNA transcripts yielded amplified TCR beta CDR3 regions. The study used the HTBI primer set for a first-round RT-PCR of the TCR CDR3. TCRdb reprocessed the multiplex PCR reads via MiXCR and lists one record per CDR3 protein. The sample yields 550,000 to 650,000 distinct CDR3 sequences, about 15% seen once. Drawn at first hyperthyroidism diagnosis, the blood sample preceded any ophthalmopathy symptoms. This chain uses TRBV28 with TRBJ2-1; 11 bases agree with TRBD1. This TCR derives from a woman in her twenties or thirties with Graves' hyperthyroidism that later progressed to Graves' ophthalmopathy. Sequencing was performed on blood. Here the CDR3 reads CASSPAGTGGNEQFF. CDR3 bases: TGTGCCAGCAGTCCTGCCGGGACAGGGGGTAATGAGCAGTTCTTC. Full variable domain (remainder filled in from reference TRBV28 and TRBJ2-1): DVKVTQSSRYLVKRTGEKVFLECVQDMDHENMFWYRQDPGLGLRLIYFSYDVKMKEKGDIPEGYSVSREKKERFSLILESASTNQTSMYLCASSPAGTGGNEQFFGPGTRLTVL.